The 15 T cell receptor beta chains presented below share a single source sample, sequenced in a study of tumor-infiltrating lymphocytes in primary liver carcinoma. Priming with a constant-region primer yielded TCR beta cDNA from roughly 500 ng total RNA. Slightly modified ARM-PCR served as the procedure for the TCR beta libraries. These libraries came from three rounds of nested multiplex PCR. Researchers ran the first two PCR rounds for ten to eleven cycles each with TRBV1-TRBV30 forward primers and a C-beta reverse primer. TCRdb reprocessed the multiplex PCR reads with MiXCR, giving one entry per CDR3 protein. The sample has over 75,000 distinct CDR3 sequences, just over 65% seen once. From 20-30 mg of unsorted bulk tissue, DNA and RNA were co-extracted together. The sequenced sample was tumor-adjacent normal liver tissue. These TCRs come from a man between 40 and 49 years old with primary liver carcinoma and hepatitis B virus infection.

About this clonotype: A much larger clone differs by one base, so this may be a read error. This sequence joins TRBV5-4 and TRBJ1-1; possible D gene TRBD1, 5 bases. This CDR3 contains 15 residues. Germline lookup yields CDR1 SGHNT and CDR2 YYREEE (reference sequence). The V and J ends lost 1 base and 4 bases respectively, with 14 bases between them. In nucleotides, the CDR3 is TGTGCCAGCAGCTTGACCGGGGCACTAGGCACTGAAGCTTTCTTT. Residues: CASSLTGALGTEAFF.

Turning to this clonotype: One junction end disagrees with the germline gene, perhaps due to a read error. The V call is TRBV11-3, the J call TRBJ2-2, with TRBD2 as a possible D gene (6 bases). The V gene's germline CDR1 is SGHNT and CDR2 YENEEA. The CDR3 has 12 residues. CDR3: CASSLTAGGLFF. DNA for the CDR3: TGCGCCAGCAGCTTGACAGCCGGGGGGCTGTTTTTT.

At least ten counts were recorded for this clonotype. V and J are TRBV7-8 and TRBJ1-1; D perhaps matches TRBD1 (5 bases). Germline CDR1 reads SGHVS; CDR2 reads FQNEAQ. Trimming pared 1 base from V and 0 bases from J, leaving 9 bases between. CDR3 length equals 15 residues. The CDR3 region has the DNA TGTGCCAGCAGCTTAGGGGGGAGGGTGAACACTGAAGCTTTCTTT. It is translated as CASSLGGRVNTEAFF.

As for this clonotype: The CDR3 carries no conserved terminal phenylalanine or tryptophan, so it likely arises from a read error. The limits of the CDR3 on the DNA are not certain, so only TCRdb's listed CDR3 is given. The rearrangement joins TRBV11-2 to TRBJ2-3; TRBD2 is the table's D call, not checked against the DNA. CDR1 and CDR2 from the germline V gene are SGHAT and FQNNGV. The CDR3 adds up to 16 amino acids, both ends counted. The CDR3 spells CASSLEGLAWTDTHYS.

This clonotype was seen ten or more times. V and J are TRBV6-5 and TRBJ1-5; no reliable D call. Trimming took 2 bases from V and 5 from J, leaving 10 bases between them. The CDR3 covers 14 residues. Germline lookup yields CDR1 MNHEY and CDR2 SVGAGI. As DNA, the CDR3 is TGTGCCAGCAGTTACGAGGAGGGATATCAGCCCCAGCATTTT. This codes for CASSYEEGYQPQHF.

Worth noting for this clonotype: A read error is likely, as this CDR3 ends without the conserved phenylalanine or tryptophan. The V and J genes are TRBV11-2 and TRBJ2-7; D is perhaps TRBD1 (5 bases). V lost 7 bases and J 0 bases, leaving 13 bases between the germline ends. The length of the CDR3 is 14 residues. CDR1 and CDR2 (germline): SGHAT, FQNNGV. The CDR3 protein is CASNSNRNSYEQYY. CDR3 in DNA: TGTGCCAGCAACTCTAACAGGAACTCCTACGAGCAGTACTAC.

A word on this clonotype: Relative to the germline gene, one junction end is altered; a read error may explain this. The chain uses TRBV6-1 and TRBJ1-1; 9 positions agree with TRBD1. CDR1 and CDR2 (germline): MNHNS, SASEGT. There are 14 residues in the CDR3. The CDR3 loop is CVSKDRTGAPEAFF. The CDR3 DNA reads as TGTGTCAGCAAAGATAGGACAGGGGCCCCTGAAGCTTTCTTT.

As concerns this clonotype: A read error may explain this, as a much larger clone is one base away. The chain joins TRBV13 to TRBJ1-4; no definite D call. Germline V gives CDR1 PRHDT, CDR2 FYEKMQ (reference sequence). This CDR3 region has 9 residues. V was clipped by 3 bases and J by 13 bases, with 3 bases between them. Written as DNA, the CDR3 is TGTGCCAGCAGCTTTGTACTGTTTTTT. It codes for CASSFVLFF.

The chain combines TRBV12-3 or TRBV12-4 with TRBJ1-5, with D maybe TRBD1 (6 bases). CDR3 length: 17 amino acids. V was shortened by 5 bases and J by 6 bases, with 23 bases between the two germline ends. As DNA, the CDR3 is TGTGCCAGCAGTGAGGCAACAGGGCCAGCGGGCACTCAGCCCCAGCATTTT. Protein: CASSEATGPAGTQPQHF.

The chain uses TRBV11-1 and TRBJ2-5, with D unclear. Germline CDR1 and CDR2: SGHAT and FQDESV (reference sequence). Trimming pared 8 bases from V and 1 base from J, leaving 29 bases between. The CDR3 runs to 19 residues. The chain's CDR3 is CASGPPPEVRKNFQETQYF. The CDR3 bases are TGTGCCAGCGGCCCGCCCCCCGAGGTCAGGAAGAACTTCCAAGAGACCCAGTACTTC.

Of note for this clonotype: One end of the junction is discordant with germline, which a read error may explain. The V gene is TRBV7-9, the J gene TRBJ2-7; D unresolved. CDR3 length equals 13 residues. The germline V gene has CDR1 SEHNR and CDR2 FQNEAQ (reference sequence). The CDR3 region has the DNA TGTGCCAGCAGCTTAGCTAGTACTTGCGAGCAGTGCTTC. It encodes CASSLASTCEQCF. Together with reference TRBV7-9 and TRBJ2-7, the CDR3 gives the full variable domain: DTGVSQNPRHKITKRGQNVTFRCDPISEHNRLYWYRQTLGQGPEFLTYFQNEAQLEKSRLLSDRFSAERPKGSFSTLEIQRTEQGDSAMYLCASSLASTCEQCFGPGTRLTVT.

The sample holds a few counts of this clonotype. The conserved phenylalanine or tryptophan is not found at the CDR3 terminus, so this likely reflects a read error. V and J are TRBV5-5 and TRBJ2-3, with D tentatively TRBD2 (6 bases). CDR1 is SGHKS and CDR2 is YYEKEE in the germline V gene (reference sequence). The CDR3 is 17 amino acids. Between the trimmed V and J ends, which lost 6 bases and 0 bases, there was a span of 20 bases. The CDR3 nucleotides read TGTGCCAGCAAGCCGGCCCCCCTAGCGATTAGCACAGATACGCAGTATTCT. This sequence encodes CASKPAPLAISTDTQYS.

This clonotype was observed once. This chain uses TRBV10-2 with TRBJ2-1, with TRBD2 identical over 15 bases. Germline V gene lookup returns CDR1 WSHSY and CDR2 SAAADI. CDR3 length equals 16 residues. J gave up 9 bases and V 6 bases, and 9 bases lay outside the gene matches. The CDR3 DNA sequence: TGCGCCAGCAGCCCCGGACTAGCGGGAGGGCGATCTGAGCAGTTCTTC. Its translation: CASSPGLAGGRSEQFF.

The J gene is TRBJ1-2, the V gene TRBV10-2, with D perhaps TRBD1 (6 bases). The CDR3 length is 14 residues. The germline V gene has CDR1 WSHSY and CDR2 SAAADI. Between the trimmed V and J ends, which lost 7 bases and 7 bases, there was a span of 19 bases. CDR3 bases: TGCGCCAGCACCGAAGGGGGGCTCGATTGTGGCTACACCTTC. It yields the protein CASTEGGLDCGYTF.

A remark on this clonotype: Given a much more abundant clone one base away, this may be a read error. The CDR3 sequence is CAISELGSYSNQPQHF. CDR3 DNA: TGTGCCATCAGTGAATTGGGCAGCTATAGCAATCAGCCCCAGCATTTT. The J gene is TRBJ1-5, the V gene TRBV6-1; D ambiguous. The germline gives CDR1 MNHNS, CDR2 SASEGT. This CDR3 is built from 16 residues.